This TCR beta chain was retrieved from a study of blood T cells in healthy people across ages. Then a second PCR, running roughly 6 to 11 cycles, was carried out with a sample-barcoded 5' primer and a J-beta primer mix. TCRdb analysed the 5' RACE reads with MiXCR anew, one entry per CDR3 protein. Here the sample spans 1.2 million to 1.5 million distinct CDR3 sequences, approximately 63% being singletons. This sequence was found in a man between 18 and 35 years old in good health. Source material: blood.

DNA of the CDR3: TGTGCCAGCAGAGGCGTAAGCTCTGGAAACACCATATATTTT. Translated, it gives CASRGVSSGNTIYF. The rearrangement uses TRBV6-6 and TRBJ1-3, with D uncertain. The CDR3 is 14 residues long. CDR1 is MNHNY and CDR2 is SVGAGI in the germline V gene (reference sequence). Trimming cost V 6 bases and J 0 bases, with 9 bases left between them.